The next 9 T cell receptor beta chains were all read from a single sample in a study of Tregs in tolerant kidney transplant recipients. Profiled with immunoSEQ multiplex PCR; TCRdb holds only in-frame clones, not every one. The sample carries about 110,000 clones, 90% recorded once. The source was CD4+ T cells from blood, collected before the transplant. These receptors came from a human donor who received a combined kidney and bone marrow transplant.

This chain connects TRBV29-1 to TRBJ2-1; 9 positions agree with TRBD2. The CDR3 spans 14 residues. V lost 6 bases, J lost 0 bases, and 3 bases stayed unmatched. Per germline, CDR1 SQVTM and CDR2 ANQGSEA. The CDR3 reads CSVVSGSSYNEQFF. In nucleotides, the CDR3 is TGCAGCGTCGTTAGCGGGAGCTCCTACAATGAGCAGTTCTTC.

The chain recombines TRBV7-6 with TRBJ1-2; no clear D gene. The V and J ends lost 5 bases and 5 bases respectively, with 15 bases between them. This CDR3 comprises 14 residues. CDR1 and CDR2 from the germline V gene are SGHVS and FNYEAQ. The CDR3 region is CASSPTWSEYGYTF. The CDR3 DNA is TGTGCCAGCAGCCCCACCTGGAGCGAATATGGCTACACCTTC.

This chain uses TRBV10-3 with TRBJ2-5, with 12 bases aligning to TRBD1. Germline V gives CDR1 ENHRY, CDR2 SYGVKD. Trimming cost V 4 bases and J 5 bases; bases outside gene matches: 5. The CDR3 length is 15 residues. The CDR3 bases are TGTGCCATCAGTGTTGGGACAGGGGGCATGGAGACCCAGTACTTC. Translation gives CAISVGTGGMETQYF.

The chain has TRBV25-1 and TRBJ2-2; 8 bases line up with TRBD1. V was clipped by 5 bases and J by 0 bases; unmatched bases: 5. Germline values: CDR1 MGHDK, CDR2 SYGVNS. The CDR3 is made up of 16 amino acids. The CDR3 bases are TGTGCCAGCAGTATACGGACAGGGACGAACACCGGGGAGCTGTTTTTT. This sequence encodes CASSIRTGTNTGELFF.

CDR3 bases: TGTGCCAGCAGCATCGGACTAGCGGCAGAGACCCAGTACTTC. Translated: CASSIGLAAETQYF. The V and J genes are TRBV5-6 and TRBJ2-5; 10 bases fit TRBD2. There are 14 residues in the CDR3. V shed 4 bases and J 4 bases; nucleotides not matched to a gene: 4. Germline assignment: CDR1 SGHDT and CDR2 YYEEEE.

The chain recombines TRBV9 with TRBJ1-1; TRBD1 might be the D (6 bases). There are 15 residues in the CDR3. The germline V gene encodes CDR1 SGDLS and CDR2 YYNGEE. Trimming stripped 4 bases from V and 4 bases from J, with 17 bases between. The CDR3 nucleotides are TGTGCCAGCAGCTCGGACAGCCTCACGGCCACTGAAGCTTTCTTT. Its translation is CASSSDSLTATEAFF.

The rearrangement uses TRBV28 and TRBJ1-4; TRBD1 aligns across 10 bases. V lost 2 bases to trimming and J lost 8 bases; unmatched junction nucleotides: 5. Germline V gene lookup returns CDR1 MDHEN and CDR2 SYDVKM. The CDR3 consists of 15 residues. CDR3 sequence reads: CASSLGTGVGEKLFF. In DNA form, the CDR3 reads TGTGCCAGCAGTTTAGGGACAGGGGTGGGGGAAAAACTGTTTTTT.

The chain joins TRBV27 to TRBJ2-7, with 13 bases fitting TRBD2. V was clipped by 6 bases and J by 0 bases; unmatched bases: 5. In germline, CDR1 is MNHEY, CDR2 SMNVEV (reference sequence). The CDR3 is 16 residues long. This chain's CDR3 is CASRGTSGTFSYEQYF. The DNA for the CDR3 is TGTGCCAGCAGAGGGACTAGCGGGACGTTCTCCTACGAGCAGTACTTC.

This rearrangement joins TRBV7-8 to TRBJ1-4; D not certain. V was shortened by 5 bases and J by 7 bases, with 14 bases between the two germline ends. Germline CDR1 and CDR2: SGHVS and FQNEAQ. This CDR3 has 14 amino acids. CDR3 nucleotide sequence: TGTGCCAGCAGCGACCGGAGAGGGAGTGAAAAACTGTTTTTT. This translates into CASSDRRGSEKLFF. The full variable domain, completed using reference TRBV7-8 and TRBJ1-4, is GAGVSQSPRYKVAKRGQDVALRCDPISGHVSLFWYQQALGQGPEFLTYFQNEAQLDKSGLPSDRFFAERPEGSVSTLKIQRTQQEDSAVYLCASSDRRGSEKLFFGSGTQLSVL.